Listed here is a single T cell receptor beta chain. The target of this receptor is not known. Base-call qualities are not available, and no considerably larger clone is one nucleotide away. Whole blood was collected in K2EDTA tubes by collaborating institutions according to the institutions' own protocols. For TCRbeta analysis, collaborator samples were shipped as frozen whole blood, as isolated PBMCs, or as DNA extracted from either sample type. The data derive from a study of blood T cell repertoires in COVID-19 (dated by TCRdb to 2020 to 2021). For the study in its entirety: Samples from collaborators originated in the United States, Italy and Spain and spanned both the acute and convalescent phases of COVID-19. The prospective study material was composed of cDNA or gDNA derived from T cells, B-cell-depleted T cells, or PBMCs. The repertoires were released in a freely available public database intended as a resource for research on the immune response to SARS-CoV-2. The samples were drawn from two sources: the first 160 participants of the ongoing ImmuneRACE study, and 1,200 or so subjects contributed by 6 global collaborators. Nearly every sample came with metadata listing a de-identified subject ID, COVID-19 status, age in years and sex. Where available, HLA class I and class II types were taken from metadata supplied by the sample provider and were not determined by assay-based typing. Subjects who had been exposed to COVID-19, were actively infected with it, or had recovered from it provided the deeply sampled blood TCRbeta repertoires that made up the dataset. Overall study outcomes, separate from this receptor: The amount of clinical and demographic metadata varied by source and participant and was provided uncurated.

Trimming at the junction amounts to 4 bases on V and 8 bases on J, and the germline ends lie 22 bases apart. CDR1 and CDR2, per the germline V gene (reference sequence), are SGHNT and YYREEE. From its cysteine to its phenylalanine, the CDR3 spans 16 amino acids. Solely the CDR3 DNA is kept, with 48 bases framed from the first base. TCRbeta CDR3 regions were amplified from genomic DNA by means of the immunoSEQ Assay, a bias-controlled multiplex PCR. Under the source paper's analysis protocol: Nucleated cell counts per sample were estimated from amplification of reference gene primers within the assay. To quantify the absolute abundance of each unique TCRbeta CDR3 rearrangement, sequence reads were collapsed and filtered. For each sample, productive Simpson clonality was calculated as the square root of Simpson's diversity index over productive rearrangements. TCRdb mirrors the immuneACCESS table, restricted to in-frame sequences. Some clones are absent from its copies; in checked studies, under half trace to an unresolved V gene, and the reason for the others is unknown. The V and J calls and clone size were taken over from that table, and D and trimming were inferred from the DNA. In this sample the table shows around 100,000 clones, roughly 87% of which occur a single time. Clones ranked in the top ten supply 7.4% of the sample.

The V and J genes are TRBV5-4 and TRBJ2-1, with the D gene not confidently named. This receptor was taken from a man aged 30 to 45 in a cohort sampled during active COVID-19. Sequencing was carried out using peripheral blood. The CDR3 amino acid sequence is: CASSPPRYTTNHEQFF. The nucleotides are TGTGCCAGCAGCCCCCCGCGGTACACCACTAACCATGAGCAGTTCTTC. Extended through the reference TRBV5-4 and TRBJ2-1 proteins, this CDR3 yields the full variable domain: ETGVTQSPTHLIKTRGQQVTLRCSSQSGHNTVSWYQQALGQGPQFIFQYYREEENGRGNFPPRFSGLQFPNYSSELNVNALELDDSALYLCASSPPRYTTNHEQFFGPGTRLTVL.